These T cell receptor beta chains were read from a single sample in a study of vaccination and CD4 T cells after COVID-19. Antigens of these TCRs are unknown. TCRdb used MiXCR to reprocess the PCR reads, holding one entry per CDR3 protein. This sample has tens of thousands of distinct CDR3 sequences, with 35% found just once. Specimen: CD4+ T cells from blood, cultured in vitro, collected about 7 months after SARS-CoV-2 vaccination. The origin of the receptors is a human donor who had recovered from COVID-19. Both conserved end residues are part of each CDR3. The D gene is left open where the match is weak. Clone size is shown for a subset of rows, as once, few, many or a class of expanded clone.

clone_size j_call d_call v_call cdr3_aa cdr3_nt
few TRBJ2-3 NA TRBV7-2 CASRQGLTDTQYF TGTGCCAGCAGACAGGGACTCACAGATACGCAGTATTTT
NA TRBJ2-7 NA TRBV19 CASSPLGTTRYNEQYF TGTGCCAGTAGTCCACTTGGGACAACGCGGTACAACGAGCAGTACTTC
NA TRBJ2-7 TRBD2 TRBV29-1 CSVGGSGTSYEQYF TGCAGCGTTGGTGGTAGCGGGACCTCCTACGAGCAGTACTTC
NA TRBJ1-5 NA TRBV6-1 CASTEGNQPQHF TGTGCCAGCACCGAGGGGAATCAGCCCCAGCATTTT
NA TRBJ2-7 NA TRBV6-5 CASSYSRGGPYEQYF TGTGCCAGCAGTTACTCACGTGGGGGGCCCTACGAGCAGTACTTC
NA TRBJ1-5 NA TRBV27 CASSLAAGVGAQHF TGTGCCAGCAGTTTAGCGGCGGGAGTAGGGGCCCAGCATTTT
NA TRBJ2-7 NA TRBV18 CASSPTGGPEQYF TGTGCCAGCTCACCAACAGGAGGGCCCGAGCAGTACTTC
NA TRBJ2-5 NA TRBV20-1 CSARRLAGETQYF TGCAGTGCTAGACGTCTAGCCGGAGAGACCCAGTACTTC
NA TRBJ2-7 TRBD1 TRBV10-3 CAISPDRGNTYEQYF TGTGCCATCAGCCCGGACAGGGGGAACACCTACGAGCAGTACTTC
NA TRBJ1-2 TRBD1 TRBV6-5 CASSYSAGGNYGYTF TGTGCCAGCAGTTACTCGGCAGGGGGCAACTATGGCTACACCTTC
NA TRBJ2-1 NA TRBV6-2/TRBV6-3 CASSPPSPGYNEQFF TGTGCCAGCAGCCCCCCTAGTCCCGGCTACAATGAGCAGTTCTTC
NA TRBJ2-5 NA TRBV24-1 CATSDSADPKETQYF TGTGCCACCAGTGATTCTGCAGATCCGAAAGAGACCCAGTACTTC
NA TRBJ2-7 NA TRBV28 CASSLPGAMTYEQYF TGTGCCAGCAGTTTACCAGGGGCGATGACCTACGAGCAGTACTTC